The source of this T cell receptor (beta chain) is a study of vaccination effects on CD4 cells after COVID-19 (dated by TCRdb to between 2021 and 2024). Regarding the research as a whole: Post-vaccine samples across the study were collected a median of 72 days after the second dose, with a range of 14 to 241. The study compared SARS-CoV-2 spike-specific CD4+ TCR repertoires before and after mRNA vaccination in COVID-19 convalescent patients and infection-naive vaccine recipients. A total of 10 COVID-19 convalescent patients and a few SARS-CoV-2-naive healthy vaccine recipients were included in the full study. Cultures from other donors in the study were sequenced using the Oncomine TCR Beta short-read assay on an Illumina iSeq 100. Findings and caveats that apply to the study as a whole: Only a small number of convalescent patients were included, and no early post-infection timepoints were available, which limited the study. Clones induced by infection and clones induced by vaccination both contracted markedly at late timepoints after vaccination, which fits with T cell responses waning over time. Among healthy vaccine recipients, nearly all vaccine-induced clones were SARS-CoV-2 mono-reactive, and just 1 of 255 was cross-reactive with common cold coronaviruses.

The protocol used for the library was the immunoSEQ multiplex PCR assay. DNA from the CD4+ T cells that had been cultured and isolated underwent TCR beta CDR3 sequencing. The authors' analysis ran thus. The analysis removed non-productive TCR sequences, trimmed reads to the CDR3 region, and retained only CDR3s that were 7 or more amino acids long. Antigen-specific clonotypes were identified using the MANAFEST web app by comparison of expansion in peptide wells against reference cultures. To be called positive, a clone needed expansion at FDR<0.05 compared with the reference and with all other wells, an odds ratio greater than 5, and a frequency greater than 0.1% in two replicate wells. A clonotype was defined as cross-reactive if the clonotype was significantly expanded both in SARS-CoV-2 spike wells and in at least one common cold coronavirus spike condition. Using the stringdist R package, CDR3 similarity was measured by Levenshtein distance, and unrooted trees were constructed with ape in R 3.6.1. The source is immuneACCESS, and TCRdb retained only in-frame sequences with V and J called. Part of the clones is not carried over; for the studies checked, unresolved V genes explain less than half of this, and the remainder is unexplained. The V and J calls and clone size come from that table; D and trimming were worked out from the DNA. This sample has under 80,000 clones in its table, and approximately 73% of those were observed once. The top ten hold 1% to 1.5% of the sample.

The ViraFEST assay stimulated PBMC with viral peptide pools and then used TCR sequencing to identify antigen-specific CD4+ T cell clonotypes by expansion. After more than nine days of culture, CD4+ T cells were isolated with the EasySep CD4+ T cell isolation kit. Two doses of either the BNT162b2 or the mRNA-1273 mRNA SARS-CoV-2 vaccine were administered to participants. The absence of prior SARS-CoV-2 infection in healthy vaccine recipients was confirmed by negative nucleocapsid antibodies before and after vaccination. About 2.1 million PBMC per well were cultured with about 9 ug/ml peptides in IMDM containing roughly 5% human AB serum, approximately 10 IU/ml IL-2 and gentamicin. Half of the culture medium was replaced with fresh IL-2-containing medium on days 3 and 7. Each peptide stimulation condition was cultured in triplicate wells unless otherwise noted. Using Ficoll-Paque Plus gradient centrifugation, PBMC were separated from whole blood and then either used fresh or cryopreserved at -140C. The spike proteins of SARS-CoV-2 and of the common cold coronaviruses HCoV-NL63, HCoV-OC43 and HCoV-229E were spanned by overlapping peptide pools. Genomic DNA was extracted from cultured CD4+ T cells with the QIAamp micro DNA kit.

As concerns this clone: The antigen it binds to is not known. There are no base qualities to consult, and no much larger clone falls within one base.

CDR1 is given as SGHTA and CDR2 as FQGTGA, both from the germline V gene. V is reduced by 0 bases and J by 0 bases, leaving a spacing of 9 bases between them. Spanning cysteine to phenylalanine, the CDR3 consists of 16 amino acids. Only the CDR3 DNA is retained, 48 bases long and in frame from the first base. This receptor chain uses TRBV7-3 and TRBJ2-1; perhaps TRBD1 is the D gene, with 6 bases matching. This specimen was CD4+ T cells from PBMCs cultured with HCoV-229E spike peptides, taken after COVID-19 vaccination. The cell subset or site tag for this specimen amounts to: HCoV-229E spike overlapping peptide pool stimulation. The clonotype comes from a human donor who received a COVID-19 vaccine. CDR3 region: CASSLTVRGSYNEQFF. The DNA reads TGTGCCAGCAGCTTAACGGTCAGGGGCTCCTACAATGAGCAGTTCTTC.